The 6 T cell receptor beta chains below come from one sample, sequenced in a study of identical twins. TCRdb passed the 5' RACE reads through MiXCR, listing each CDR3 protein once. The data show some 1,700,000 distinct CDR3 sequences, under 35% seen once. The sequenced material came from cord blood. All receptors come from a newborn girl in good health.

The chain carries TRBV20-1 and TRBJ2-7, with D maybe TRBD2 (5 bases). Germline CDR1 is DFQATT and CDR2 is SNEGSKA (reference sequence). Trimming removed 3 bases at V and 1 base at J, with 16 bases between. The length of the CDR3 is 15 residues. In DNA form, the CDR3 reads TGCAGTGCTAGGGGTCACCTTAGCGCGTCCTACGAGCAGTACTTC. Translation gives CSARGHLSASYEQYF.

This sequence joins TRBV28 and TRBJ2-7, with 7 bases aligning to TRBD2. V lost 2 bases and J lost 5; bases outside the gene matches: 6. CDR1 is MDHEN, CDR2 SYDVKM, per germline. The CDR3 is made up of 14 amino acids. The CDR3 region is CASSLERGWDEQYF. In nucleotides, the CDR3 is TGTGCCAGCAGTTTAGAGCGGGGCTGGGACGAGCAGTACTTC.

The CDR3 DNA reads as TGTGCCAGCAGCTCGTGGACAGGCCTCACAGATACGCAGTATTTT. It specifies CASSSWTGLTDTQYF. J is TRBJ2-3 and V is TRBV7-8, with TRBD1 identical over 7 bases. This CDR3 is built from 15 residues. J was trimmed by 2 bases and V by 4 bases; bases with no gene match: 6. Per the germline V gene, CDR1 is SGHVS and CDR2 is FQNEAQ.

This clonotype was detected only a few times. The chain has TRBV7-9 and TRBJ2-7, with D possibly matching TRBD2 (5 bases). Germline V CDR1 and CDR2: SEHNR, FQNEAQ (reference sequence). The CDR3 sequence is 18 residues long. The V and J ends lost 0 bases and 5 bases respectively, with 23 bases between them. This CDR3 reads CASSLAPLAIVARDEQYF. The DNA of the CDR3 is TGTGCCAGCAGCTTAGCCCCGCTAGCCATAGTAGCGAGGGACGAGCAGTACTTC.

The rearrangement uses TRBV28 and TRBJ2-1, with D perhaps matching TRBD1 (6 bases). The length of the CDR3 is 14 residues. Germline CDR1 MDHEN, CDR2 SYDVKM. V was shortened by 6 bases and J by 3 bases, with 12 bases between the two germline ends. The CDR3 DNA is TGTGCCAGCAGCCCCGGACAGTTCTACAATGAGCAGTTCTTC. Translating gives CASSPGQFYNEQFF. The full variable domain, completed using reference TRBV28 and TRBJ2-1, is DVKVTQSSRYLVKRTGEKVFLECVQDMDHENMFWYRQDPGLGLRLIYFSYDVKMKEKGDIPEGYSVSREKKERFSLILESASTNQTSMYLCASSPGQFYNEQFFGPGTRLTVL.

This clonotype came up a few times. V is TRBV5-1 and J is TRBJ2-7; 10 bases line up with TRBD2. V shed 0 bases and J 7 bases; nucleotides not matched to a gene: 10. The CDR3 is 16 amino acids. The germline V gene has CDR1 SGHRS and CDR2 YFSETQ. The CDR3 spells CASSLVVWASGGEQYF. In DNA form, the CDR3 reads TGCGCCAGCAGCTTGGTCGTTTGGGCTAGCGGGGGTGAGCAGTACTTC.